Shown below are 20 T cell receptor beta chains from a single sample sequenced in a study of cytomegalovirus exposure and HLA in healthy donors (dated by TCRdb to about 2017). The library was generated by the immunoSEQ multiplex PCR assay. This is the immuneACCESS table as TCRdb keeps it, with only in-frame sequences that have V and J called. A part of the clones is gone; compared with another copy, unresolved V genes explain less than half, and the rest is unexplained. The sample contains roughly 50,000 clones, 93% of them found a single time. The top ten clones comprise roughly 1.8% of the sample. The specimen sequenced was PBMCs. The source of these receptors is a woman aged 18-29 years in good health and CMV-seropositive.

This chain joins TRBV7-9 and TRBJ2-4, with a possible D match to TRBD1 (7 bases). Per the germline V gene, CDR1 is SEHNR and CDR2 is FQNEAQ (reference sequence). The CDR3 covers 16 residues. Trimming took off 6 bases at V and 3 bases at J, with 18 bases between the two ends. The DNA of the CDR3 is TGTGCCAGCAGTCGTATTCCGGGGGACAGCAAAAACATTCAGTACTTC. It specifies CASSRIPGDSKNIQYF.

The V call is TRBV28, the J call TRBJ1-4; perhaps TRBD1 as D (6 bases). V gave up 3 bases and J gave up 7 bases, with 12 bases separating them. Germline V gives CDR1 MDHEN, CDR2 SYDVKM. This CDR3 comprises 14 residues. DNA for the CDR3: TGTGCCAGCAGTTTCTCGGGGGGCGGTGAAAAACTGTTTTTT. This gives the protein CASSFSGGGEKLFF.

V gene TRBV5-1 combines with J gene TRBJ2-7; the match to TRBD2 covers 10 bases. V lost 5 bases and J lost 2; bases outside the gene matches: 7. The CDR3 is 15 residues long. Germline V gene lookup returns CDR1 SGHRS and CDR2 YFSETQ. The CDR3 reads CASSPGTSVPYEQYF. In DNA form, the CDR3 reads TGCGCCAGCAGTCCCGGGACTAGCGTCCCCTACGAGCAGTACTTC.

V usage is TRBV7-6 and J usage is TRBJ1-6; D is undetermined. CDR3 length equals 18 residues. CDR1 and CDR2 (germline): SGHVS, FNYEAQ. Trimming pared 1 base from V and 0 bases from J, leaving 13 bases between. The CDR3 loop is CASSLESHGSSYNSPLHF. The CDR3 bases are TGTGCCAGCAGCTTAGAAAGTCACGGGAGCTCCTATAATTCACCCCTCCACTTT. The full variable domain, its missing parts supplied by reference TRBV7-6 and TRBJ1-6, is GAGVSQSPRYKVTKRGQDVALRCDPISGHVSLYWYRQALGQGPEFLTYFNYEAQQDKSGLPNDRFSAERPEGSISTLTIQRTEQRDSAMYRCASSLESHGSSYNSPLHFGNGTRLTVT.

The chain employs TRBV6-5 and TRBJ1-1, with D unresolved. CDR1 MNHEY and CDR2 SVGAGI come from the germline V gene. The CDR3 consists of 13 residues. V was shortened by 2 bases and J by 4 bases, with 8 bases between the two germline ends. The CDR3 coding sequence is TGTGCCAGCAGTTACGGGCCAGGCACTGAAGCTTTCTTT. Protein sequence: CASSYGPGTEAFF.

This clone was recorded once. The V and J genes are TRBV11-2 and TRBJ2-7, with a possible D match to TRBD1 (6 bases). CDR1 is SGHAT and CDR2 is FQNNGV in the germline V gene. The CDR3 sequence is 16 residues long. V was pared by 0 bases and J by 3 bases, with 15 bases between. CDR3: CASSLDGTGRIYEQYF. For the CDR3, the DNA is TGTGCCAGCAGCTTAGATGGTACAGGGCGGATCTACGAGCAGTACTTC.

V gene TRBV7-9 combines with J gene TRBJ1-1, with D possibly TRBD1 on 5 matching bases. CDR3 length: 12 residues. From germline, CDR1 is SEHNR and CDR2 FQNEAQ (reference sequence). Trimming took 5 bases from V and 3 from J, leaving 7 bases between them. CDR3 DNA sequence: TGTGCCAGCAGCGACAGATACACTGAAGCTTTCTTT. This sequence encodes CASSDRYTEAFF. The variable domain in full, completed from reference TRBV7-9 and TRBJ1-1, reads DTGVSQNPRHKITKRGQNVTFRCDPISEHNRLYWYRQTLGQGPEFLTYFQNEAQLEKSRLLSDRFSAERPKGSFSTLEIQRTEQGDSAMYLCASSDRYTEAFFGQGTRLTVV.

This clone was detected only a few times. The chain recombines TRBV9 with TRBJ1-2, with D tentatively TRBD1 (5 bases). The germline V and J ends were trimmed by 6 bases and 3 bases, with 15 bases remaining between them. This CDR3 has 14 amino acids. Germline CDR1 SGDLS, CDR2 YYNGEE. The DNA of the CDR3 is TGTGCCAGCACGGGCGGCCCCAGGGACTATGGCTACACCTTC. This sequence encodes CASTGGPRDYGYTF.

Here the CDR3 DNA reads TGTGCCAGCAGCTTAGTAGACTTTTCCTACGAGCAGTACTTC. Translation: CASSLVDFSYEQYF. This rearrangement joins TRBV7-2 to TRBJ2-7; the D is unclear. The CDR3 extends over 14 amino acids. V lost 1 base and J lost 1, with 8 bases in between. Germline loops: CDR1 SGHTA, CDR2 FQGNSA.

This clone was detected once. The rearrangement uses TRBV19 and TRBJ1-5; weak D call: TRBD1 (5 bases). The CDR3 contains 16 residues. In germline, CDR1 is LNHDA, CDR2 SQIVND (reference sequence). V lost 6 bases to trimming and J lost 3 bases, with 18 bases between them. The CDR3: CASRGLIQGPNQPQHF. CDR3 DNA: TGTGCCAGTAGGGGACTCATCCAGGGACCCAATCAGCCCCAGCATTTT.

Only one count was recorded for this clone. This chain joins TRBV7-7 and TRBJ2-6; maybe TRBD2 (7 bases). Germline-derived CDR1 and CDR2 are SSHAT and FNYEAQ (reference sequence). The ends were cut back, 8 bases at V and 4 bases at J, with 18 bases in the middle. The CDR3 is made up of 16 amino acids. The CDR3 DNA reads as TGTGCCAGCTCACCTTGGGGGGGCGCCGGGGCCAACGTCCTGACTTTC. Its translation is CASSPWGGAGANVLTF.

This chain uses TRBV7-8 with TRBJ2-5; the D is unclear. V lost 5 bases and J 5 bases, leaving 9 bases between the germline ends. CDR3 length equals 12 residues. Germline lookup yields CDR1 SGHVS and CDR2 FQNEAQ. In nucleotides, the CDR3 is TGTGCCAGCAGCCACACCCGTGAGACCCAGTACTTC. It yields the protein CASSHTRETQYF.

This chain links TRBV1 with TRBJ1-5; the D segment call TRBD1 is taken from the table without a DNA check. TRBV1 is noted as a pseudogene. There are 17 residues in the CDR3. CDR3 amino acids: CTSSLPTDRGLNQPQHF. In DNA form, the CDR3 reads TGCACCAGCAGCCTACCAACCGACAGGGGGCTAAATCAGCCCCAGCATTTT.

The chain recombines TRBV6-1 with TRBJ1-5, with 8 bases that match TRBD1. The V gene's germline CDR1 is MNHNS and CDR2 SASEGT. This CDR3 is built from 15 residues. With 3 bases clipped from V and 4 bases from J, the junction kept 5 bases outside the gene matches. The CDR3 coding sequence is TGTGCCAGCAGTGATCAGGGGGCAGTGAATCAGCCCCAGCATTTT. It yields the protein CASSDQGAVNQPQHF.

V and J are TRBV4-1 and TRBJ2-7, with D perhaps matching TRBD1 (6 bases). Trimming stripped 5 bases from V and 7 bases from J, with 18 bases between. In germline, CDR1 is MGHRA, CDR2 YSYEKL. The length of the CDR3 is 14 residues. The CDR3, as DNA: TGCGCCAGCAGCTACCGGGACACCCTTCGGGAGCAGTACTTC. Translation gives CASSYRDTLREQYF.

The chain employs TRBV28 and TRBJ1-3, with 7 bases fitting TRBD1. Germline V gene data show CDR1 as MDHEN and CDR2 as SYDVKM. CDR3 length: 15 residues. V was clipped by 6 bases and J by 1 base; unmatched bases: 6. CDR3: CASSPDRVSGNTIYF. DNA of the CDR3: TGTGCCAGCAGCCCAGACAGGGTTTCTGGAAACACCATATATTTT.

The V call is TRBV10-3, the J call TRBJ2-1; tentative D call: TRBD2 (6 bases). The CDR3 length is 16 residues. Germline V lookup: CDR1 ENHRY, CDR2 SYGVKD. Trimming removed 5 bases at V and 2 bases at J, with 16 bases between. CDR3 amino acids: CAISPSRRGTYNEQFF. The CDR3 nucleotides read TGTGCCATCAGTCCCAGCCGGCGGGGAACCTACAATGAGCAGTTCTTC.

V is TRBV9 and J is TRBJ1-2, with D perhaps matching TRBD1 (6 bases). Germline CDR1 is SGDLS and CDR2 is YYNGEE. With 2 bases removed from V and 4 bases from J, the gap between germline ends came to 21 bases. This CDR3 region has 17 residues. The CDR3 here is CASSVQPTGSFSYGYTF. The CDR3, as DNA: TGTGCCAGCAGCGTCCAACCCACAGGGAGTTTCAGCTATGGCTACACCTTC.

This clone was observed once. The J gene is TRBJ2-2, the V gene TRBV19; TRBD1 matches at 9 bases. Germline V lookup: CDR1 LNHDA, CDR2 SQIVND (reference sequence). The CDR3 extends over 16 amino acids. After removal of 8 bases from V and 6 bases from J, the junction contained 13 bases not matched to a gene. This CDR3 is CASSSMGQGFSGELFF. For the CDR3, the DNA is TGTGCCAGTTCCAGTATGGGACAGGGTTTCTCCGGGGAGCTGTTTTTT.

The rearrangement uses TRBV18 and TRBJ2-7; the D gene is possibly TRBD2 (6 bases). The CDR3 runs to 14 residues. With 5 bases removed from V and 0 bases from J, the gap between germline ends came to 11 bases. The germline CDR1 and CDR2 sequences are KGHSH and LQKENI. The CDR3 nucleotides read TGTGCCAGCTCAAAAGGGGACTCCTCCTACGAGCAGTACTTC. Its protein product is CASSKGDSSYEQYF.